This T cell receptor (beta chain) was observed in a study of blood T cell repertoires in COVID-19. This CDR3 is built from 13 residues. J lost 5 bases, V lost 6 bases, and 4 bases had no gene match. CDR1 is SNHLY, CDR2 FYNNEI, per germline. Profiling relied on immunoSEQ multiplex PCR, and the TCRdb table lists in-frame clones only, not all of them. This sample has approximately 330,000 clones, with about nine tenths found just once. The chain is built from TRBV2 and TRBJ2-7; 10 positions agree with TRBD1. The origin of this receptor is a woman aged 25 to 39 who had recovered from COVID-19. The sequencing input was PBMCs or T cells enriched from blood (not recorded which). In nucleotides, the CDR3 is TGTGCCAGCAGAGCGACAGGGGGCAACGAGCAGTACTTC. Residues: CASRATGGNEQYF. The variable domain in full, with the rest retrieved from reference TRBV2 and TRBJ2-7, is EPEVTQTPSHQVTQMGQEVILRCVPISNHLYFYWYRQILGQKVEFLVSFYNNEISEKSEIFDDQFSVERPDGSNFTLKIRSTKLEDSAMYFCASRATGGNEQYFGPGTRLTVT.